A selection of T cell receptor beta chains follows, all from one sample in a study of liver allograft versus peripheral blood T cells. TCRdb reanalysed the reads using MiXCR and keeps one entry per CDR3 protein. Of approximately 2,300 distinct CDR3 sequences in the sample, approximately 15% were seen once. Every receptor here comes from a human patient who had a liver transplant. The graft donor may be the source of some T cells. Each CDR3 is given with its conserved first and last residue. Clone sizes are given selectively: once, few, many, or a class where the clone is expanded.

clone_size	v_call	cdr3_aa
few	TRBV7-2	CASRAGGWGEAFF
few	TRBV29-1	CSVERPGLSSYNEQFF
medium-sized	TRBV24-1	CATSDGQGNQPQHF
-	TRBV20-1	CSATNLGGRSHEQFF
once	TRBV20-1	CSATGTSGVTGELFF
large	TRBV24-1	CATSDLQYGRCSSGDTEAFF
-	TRBV19	CASATDYNEQFF
large	TRBV6-1	CASSDRDRGPITEAFF
medium-sized	TRBV19	CASSIDTRPYGYTF
medium-sized	TRBV25-1	CASSESLGYMNTEAFF
medium-sized	TRBV19	CASTPTLGTGNTEAFF
medium-sized	TRBV27	CASRGLAGGLYNEQFF
-	TRBV19	CASSIPGAGNQPQHF
medium-sized	TRBV7-2	CASRGTRNTEAFF
medium-sized	TRBV12-3/TRBV12-4	CASSLRFQGTEAFF
few	TRBV7-9	CASSPRSEVTGGYTF
medium-sized	TRBV18	CASSPMRGHLGNQPQHF
medium-sized	TRBV7-9	CASSLGGGGREKLFF
medium-sized	TRBV7-9	CASSLGNPDTQYF
large	TRBV6-2/TRBV6-3	CASSYRGSTSGEAFF
-	TRBV25-1	CASSEGGIDTEAFF
-	TRBV14	CASSQDLGGISGNTIYF
few	TRBV12-3/TRBV12-4	CASSYRGGEQPQHF
-	TRBV12-3/TRBV12-4	CASTGQLTINSPLHF
large	TRBV18	CASLGEFGTEAFF
few	TRBV20-1	CSAKLAGRTDTQYF
medium-sized	TRBV20-1	CSARPGTEAFF
-	TRBV20-1	CSPDGNMNTEAFF
few	TRBV6-6	CATTSGASSEQFF
-	TRBV5-6	CASSLDRGYGYTF
medium-sized	TRBV19	CASSIGQGGGFGNQPQHF
few	TRBV24-1	CATSASAGGPNEQFF
medium-sized	TRBV12-3/TRBV12-4	CASSLEGGNGYTF
medium-sized	TRBV6-5	CASSYPPGGIDTEAFF
-	TRBV18	CASSPPVRGSEGYTF
few	TRBV6-1	CASTPGDRGGWGYTF
medium-sized	TRBV7-2	CASSLTGNTIYF
medium-sized	TRBV7-9	CASTKGTVDNEKLFF
medium-sized	TRBV6-6	CASRGTGGRSTEAFF
few	TRBV5-6	CASGSGPNNSPLHF
few	TRBV12-5	CASGLVTASTQYF
-	TRBV6-6	CASTGGLYQPQHF
-	TRBV13	CASSFRVKNTEAFF
large	TRBV19	CASSRGGFGAEAFF
medium-sized	TRBV19	CASRLVGGELFF
-	TRBV5-1	CASSADSNQETQYF
few	TRBV30	CAWSTGVNTEAFF
-	TRBV19	CATKQGYRTDNSPLHF
medium-sized	TRBV2	CASSRDRGSAEAFF
few	TRBV2	CATDRTGNTEAFF
-	TRBV5-5	CASSSGTPGYGYTF
-	TRBV20-1	CSAGQGPGGYTF
medium-sized	TRBV13	CASSLGPGRDNGYTF
medium-sized	TRBV7-9	CASSFSGDTEAFF
medium-sized	TRBV6-2/TRBV6-3	CASSYNPGGPSTDTQYF
large	TRBV19	CASSMQANEKLFF